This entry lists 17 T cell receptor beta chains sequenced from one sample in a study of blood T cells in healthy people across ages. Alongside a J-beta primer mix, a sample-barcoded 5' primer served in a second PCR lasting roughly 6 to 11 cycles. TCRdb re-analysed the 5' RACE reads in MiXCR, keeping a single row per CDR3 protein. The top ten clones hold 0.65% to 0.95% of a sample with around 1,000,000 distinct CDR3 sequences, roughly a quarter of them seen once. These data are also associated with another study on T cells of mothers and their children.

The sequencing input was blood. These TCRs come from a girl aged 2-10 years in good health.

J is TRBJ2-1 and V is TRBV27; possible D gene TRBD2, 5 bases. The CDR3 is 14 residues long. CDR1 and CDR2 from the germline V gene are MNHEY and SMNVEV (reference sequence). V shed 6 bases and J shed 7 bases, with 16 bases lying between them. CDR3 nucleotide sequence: TGTGCCAGCAGATCTGGACTCCCGGGGAATGAGCAGTTCTTC. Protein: CASRSGLPGNEQFF.

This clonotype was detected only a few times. CDR3 DNA: TGCAGTGCCCGGCCGCGACTAGCGGGAGGAGGGGAGACCCAGTACTTC. Translating it yields CSARPRLAGGGETQYF. The V call is TRBV20-1, the J call TRBJ2-5; TRBD2 agrees at 13 bases. Germline CDR1 and CDR2: DFQATT and SNEGSKA (reference sequence). The V segment lost 6 bases and the J segment 5 bases; nucleotides outside the gene matches: 12. The CDR3 is 16 amino acids.

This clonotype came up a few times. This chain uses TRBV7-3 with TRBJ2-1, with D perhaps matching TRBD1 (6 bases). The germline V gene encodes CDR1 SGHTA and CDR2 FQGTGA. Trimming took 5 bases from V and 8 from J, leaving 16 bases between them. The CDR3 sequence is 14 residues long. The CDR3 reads CASSLITGMHEQFF. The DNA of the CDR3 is TGTGCCAGCAGCCTCATTACAGGGATGCATGAGCAGTTCTTC. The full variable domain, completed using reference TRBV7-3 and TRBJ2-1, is GAGVSQTPSNKVTEKGKYVELRCDPISGHTALYWYRQSLGQGPEFLIYFQGTGAADDSGLPNDRFFAVRPEGSVSTLKIQRTERGDSAVYLCASSLITGMHEQFFGPGTRLTVL.

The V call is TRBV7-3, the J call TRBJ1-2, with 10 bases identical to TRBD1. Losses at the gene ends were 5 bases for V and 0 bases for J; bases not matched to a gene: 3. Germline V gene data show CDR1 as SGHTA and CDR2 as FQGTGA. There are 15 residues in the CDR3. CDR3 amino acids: CASSPGQGANYGYTF. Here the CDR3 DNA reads TGTGCCAGCAGCCCCGGACAGGGGGCTAACTATGGCTACACCTTC.

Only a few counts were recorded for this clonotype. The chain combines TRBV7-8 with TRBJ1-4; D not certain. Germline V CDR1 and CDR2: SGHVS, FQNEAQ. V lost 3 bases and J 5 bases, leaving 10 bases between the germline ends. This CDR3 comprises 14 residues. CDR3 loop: CASSLAGDNEKLFF. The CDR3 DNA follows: TGTGCCAGCAGCTTGGCAGGCGACAATGAAAAACTGTTTTTT.

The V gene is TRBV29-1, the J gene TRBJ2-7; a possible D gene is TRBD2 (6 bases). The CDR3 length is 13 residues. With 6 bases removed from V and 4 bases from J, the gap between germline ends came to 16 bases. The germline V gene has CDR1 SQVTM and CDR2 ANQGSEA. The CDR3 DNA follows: TGCAGCGTCGAGGAACAGGCGGGATACGAGCAGTACTTC. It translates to CSVEEQAGYEQYF.

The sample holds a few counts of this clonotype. This CDR3 reads CASSLSGAHQPQHF. The CDR3 bases are TGTGCCAGCAGTTTATCAGGGGCCCATCAGCCCCAGCATTTT. The chain joins TRBV12-3 or TRBV12-4 to TRBJ1-5; D possibly corresponds to TRBD1 (6 bases). The CDR3 is 14 amino acids. The V end lost 2 bases, the J end lost 5 bases, and 10 bases lay between the germline ends.

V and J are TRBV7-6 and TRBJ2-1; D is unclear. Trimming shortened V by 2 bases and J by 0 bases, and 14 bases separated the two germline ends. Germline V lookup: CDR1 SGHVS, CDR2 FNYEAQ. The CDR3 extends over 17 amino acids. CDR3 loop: CASSLNPASSSYNEQFF. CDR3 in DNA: TGTGCCAGCAGCTTAAATCCGGCCTCCAGCTCCTACAATGAGCAGTTCTTC.

The chain's CDR3 is CASSQERLATYEQYF. The CDR3 coding sequence is TGTGCCAGCAGCCAAGAGCGACTAGCAACCTACGAGCAGTACTTC. The chain joins TRBV3-1 to TRBJ2-7, with 7 bases aligning to TRBD2. The CDR3 totals 15 residues. V was pared by 0 bases and J by 2 bases, with 4 bases of the junction left unmatched. The germline CDR1 and CDR2 sequences are LGHDT and YNNKEL (reference sequence).

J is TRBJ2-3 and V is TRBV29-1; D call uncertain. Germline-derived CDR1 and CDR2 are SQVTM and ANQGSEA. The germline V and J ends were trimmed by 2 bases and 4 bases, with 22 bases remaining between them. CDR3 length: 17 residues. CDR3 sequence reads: CSVELKQLDEVADTQYF. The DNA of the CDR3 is TGCAGCGTTGAATTGAAACAGCTCGATGAGGTAGCAGATACGCAGTATTTT.

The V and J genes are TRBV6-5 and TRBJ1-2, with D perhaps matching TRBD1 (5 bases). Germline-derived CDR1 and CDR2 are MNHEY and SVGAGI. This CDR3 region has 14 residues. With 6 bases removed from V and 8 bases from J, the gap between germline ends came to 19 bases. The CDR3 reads CASRGTGPGMGYTF. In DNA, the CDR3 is TGTGCCAGCAGGGGAACGGGACCGGGAATGGGCTACACCTTC.

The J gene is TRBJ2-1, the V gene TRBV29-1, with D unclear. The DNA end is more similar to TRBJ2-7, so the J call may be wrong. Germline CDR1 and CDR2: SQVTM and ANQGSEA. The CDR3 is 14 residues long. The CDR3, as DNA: TGCAGCGTTCTTTCACTATCTAGCTCCTACGAGCAGTACTTC. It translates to CSVLSLSSSYEQYF.

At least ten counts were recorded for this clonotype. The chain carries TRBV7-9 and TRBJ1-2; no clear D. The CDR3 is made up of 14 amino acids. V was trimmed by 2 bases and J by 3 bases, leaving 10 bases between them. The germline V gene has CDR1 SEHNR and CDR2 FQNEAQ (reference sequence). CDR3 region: CASSLTGEDYGYTF. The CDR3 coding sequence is TGTGCCAGCAGCTTAACCGGGGAGGACTATGGCTACACCTTC. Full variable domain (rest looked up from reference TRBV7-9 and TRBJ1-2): DTGVSQNPRHKITKRGQNVTFRCDPISEHNRLYWYRQTLGQGPEFLTYFQNEAQLEKSRLLSDRFSAERPKGSFSTLEIQRTEQGDSAMYLCASSLTGEDYGYTFGSGTRLTVV.

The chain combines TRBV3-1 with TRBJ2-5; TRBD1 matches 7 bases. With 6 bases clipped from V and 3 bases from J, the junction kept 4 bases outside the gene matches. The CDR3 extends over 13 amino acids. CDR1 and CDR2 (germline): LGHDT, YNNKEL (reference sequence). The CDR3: CASRHGQEETQYF. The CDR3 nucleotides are TGTGCCAGCAGACATGGACAGGAAGAGACCCAGTACTTC.

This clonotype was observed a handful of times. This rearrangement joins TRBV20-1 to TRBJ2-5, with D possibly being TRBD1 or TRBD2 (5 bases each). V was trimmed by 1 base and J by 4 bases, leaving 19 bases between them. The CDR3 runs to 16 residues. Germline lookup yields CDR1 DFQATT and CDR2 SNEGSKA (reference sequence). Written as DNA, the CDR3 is TGCAGTGCTAGAGCTGAAACCGGGACGTTAGTAGAGACCCAGTACTTC. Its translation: CSARAETGTLVETQYF.

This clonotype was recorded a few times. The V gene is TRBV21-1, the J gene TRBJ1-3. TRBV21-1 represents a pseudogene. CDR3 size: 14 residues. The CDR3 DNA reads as TGTGCCAGCAGCAAAGGGGGATGGAATGTCACCATATATTTT. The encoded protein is CASSKGGWNVTIYF.

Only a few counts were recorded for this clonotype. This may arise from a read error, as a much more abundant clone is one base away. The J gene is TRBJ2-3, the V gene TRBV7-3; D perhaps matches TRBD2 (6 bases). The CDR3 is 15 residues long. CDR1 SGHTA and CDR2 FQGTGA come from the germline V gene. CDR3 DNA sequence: TGTGCCAGCAGCTCGGGACTCTCCCGGGGAGATGCGCAGTATTTT. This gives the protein CASSSGLSRGDAQYF.